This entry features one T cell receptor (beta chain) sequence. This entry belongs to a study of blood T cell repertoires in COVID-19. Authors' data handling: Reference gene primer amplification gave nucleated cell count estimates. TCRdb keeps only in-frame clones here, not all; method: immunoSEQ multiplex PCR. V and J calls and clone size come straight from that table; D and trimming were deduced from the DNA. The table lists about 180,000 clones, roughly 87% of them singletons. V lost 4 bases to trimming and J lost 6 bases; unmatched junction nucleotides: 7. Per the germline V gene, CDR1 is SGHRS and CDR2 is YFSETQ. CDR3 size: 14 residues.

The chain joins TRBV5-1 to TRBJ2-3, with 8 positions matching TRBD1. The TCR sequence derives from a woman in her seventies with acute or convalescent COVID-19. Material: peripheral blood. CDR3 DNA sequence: TGCGCCAGCAGCATCGGACAGGGATCCGATACGCAGTATTTT. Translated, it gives CASSIGQGSDTQYF.